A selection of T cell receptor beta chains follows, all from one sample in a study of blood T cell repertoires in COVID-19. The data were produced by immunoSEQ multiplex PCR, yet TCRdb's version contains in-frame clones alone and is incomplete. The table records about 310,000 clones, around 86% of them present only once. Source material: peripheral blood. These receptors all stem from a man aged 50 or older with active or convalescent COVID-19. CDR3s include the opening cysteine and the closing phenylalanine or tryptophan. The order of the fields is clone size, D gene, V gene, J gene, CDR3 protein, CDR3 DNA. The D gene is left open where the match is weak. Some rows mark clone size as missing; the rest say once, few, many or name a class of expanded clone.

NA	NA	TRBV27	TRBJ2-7	CASSFRRGTSFYEQYF	TGTGCCAGCAGTTTTCGCAGGGGAACCAGTTTTTACGAGCAGTACTTC
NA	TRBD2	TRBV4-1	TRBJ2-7	CASSQDAGGPSPYEQYF	TGCGCCAGCAGCCAAGACGCGGGGGGGCCGTCCCCCTACGAGCAGTACTTC
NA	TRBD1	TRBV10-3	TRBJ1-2	CAIGKGGQVGIHYGYTF	TGTGCCATCGGCAAAGGGGGACAGGTGGGAATTCACTATGGCTACACCTTC
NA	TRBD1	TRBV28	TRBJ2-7	CASSFQGEGQGSYEQYF	TGTGCCAGCAGTTTCCAAGGGGAGGGACAGGGCTCCTACGAGCAGTACTTC
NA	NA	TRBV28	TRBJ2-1	CATLSMPFPNEQFF	TGTGCCACTCTGAGTATGCCCTTCCCCAATGAGCAGTTCTTC
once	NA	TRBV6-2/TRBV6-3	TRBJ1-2	CASSYSRQNHYGYTF	TGTGCCAGCAGTTACTCGAGACAGAACCATTATGGCTACACCTTC
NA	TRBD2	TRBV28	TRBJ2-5	CASSTWTSGNQETQYF	TGTGCCAGCAGCACTTGGACTAGCGGAAATCAAGAGACCCAGTACTTC
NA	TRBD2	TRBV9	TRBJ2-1	CASSAGLASYNEQFF	TGTGCCAGCAGCGCTGGACTAGCGTCGTACAATGAGCAGTTCTTC
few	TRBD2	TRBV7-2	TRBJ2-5	CASSLVGSGALETQYF	TGTGCCAGCAGCTTAGTAGGTAGCGGGGCTTTAGAGACCCAGTACTTC
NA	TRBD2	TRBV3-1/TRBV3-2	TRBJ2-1	CASSLTSGGGSSYNEQFF	TGTGCCAGCAGCTTGACTAGCGGGGGGGGTAGCTCCTACAATGAGCAGTTCTTC
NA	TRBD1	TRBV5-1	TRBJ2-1	CASSLGGVDRSYNEQFF	TGCGCCAGCAGCTTGGGAGGGGTGGACAGGTCCTACAATGAGCAGTTCTTC